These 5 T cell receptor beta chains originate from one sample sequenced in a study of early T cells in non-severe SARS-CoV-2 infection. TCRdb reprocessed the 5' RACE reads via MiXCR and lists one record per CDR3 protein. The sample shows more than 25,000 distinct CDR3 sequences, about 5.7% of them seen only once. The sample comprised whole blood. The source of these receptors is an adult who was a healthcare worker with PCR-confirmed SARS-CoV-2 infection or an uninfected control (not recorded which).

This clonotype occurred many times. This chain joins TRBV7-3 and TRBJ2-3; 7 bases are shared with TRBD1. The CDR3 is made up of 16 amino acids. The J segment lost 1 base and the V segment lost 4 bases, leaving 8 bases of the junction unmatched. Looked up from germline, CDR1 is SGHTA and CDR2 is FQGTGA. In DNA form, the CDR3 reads TGTGCCAGCAGCTACAGGGGTGGGTCAGGCACAGATACGCAGTATTTT. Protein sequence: CASSYRGGSGTDTQYF.

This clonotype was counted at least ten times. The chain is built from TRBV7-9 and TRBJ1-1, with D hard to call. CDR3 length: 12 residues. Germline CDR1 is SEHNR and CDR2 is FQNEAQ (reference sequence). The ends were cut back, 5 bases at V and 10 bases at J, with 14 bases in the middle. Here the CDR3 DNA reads TGTGCCAGCAGCCCTTATGCGTTTCGAGCTTTCTTT. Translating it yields CASSPYAFRAFF.

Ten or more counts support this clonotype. The CDR3 coding sequence is TGTGCCAGCAGCTTAGTCGGGGGGAACACTGAAGCTTTCTTT. This encodes CASSLVGGNTEAFF. The chain couples TRBV7-9 to TRBJ1-1; possibly TRBD1 for D (5 bases). CDR1 and CDR2 from the germline V gene are SEHNR and FQNEAQ (reference sequence). The CDR3 is 14 residues long. The V end was cut by 1 base, the J end by 1 base, with 7 bases between.

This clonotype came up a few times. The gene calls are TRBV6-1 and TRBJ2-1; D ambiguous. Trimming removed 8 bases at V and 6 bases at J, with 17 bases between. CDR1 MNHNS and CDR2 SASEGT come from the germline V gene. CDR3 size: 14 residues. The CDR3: CASSPRPYINEQFF. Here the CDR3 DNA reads TGTGCCAGCTCACCGCGCCCCTATATCAATGAGCAGTTCTTC.

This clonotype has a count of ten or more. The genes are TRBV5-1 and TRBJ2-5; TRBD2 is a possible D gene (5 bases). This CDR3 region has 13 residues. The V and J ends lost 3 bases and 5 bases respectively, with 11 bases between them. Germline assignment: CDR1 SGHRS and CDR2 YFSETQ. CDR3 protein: CASSWELRETQYF. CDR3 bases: TGCGCCAGCAGCTGGGAGCTGAGGGAGACCCAGTACTTC.